Listed here is a single T cell receptor beta chain. The sample originates from a study of OX40 agonist ivuxolimab in advanced cancers. For the study at large: Patients treated during dose escalation were battling hepatocellular carcinoma, melanoma, renal cell or head and neck cancer. Aged roughly 20 to 85 with a mean of roughly 65 years, they were less than 90% male. Allowance was made for prior anti-PD-1, anti-PD-L1 or anti-CTLA-4 therapy, and approximately 40% had some.

TCRdb's copy holds only in-frame clones and misses some; the assay was immunoSEQ multiplex PCR. This sample has roughly 50,000 clones, with approximately 86% found just once. Germline V gene lookup returns CDR1 SGHRS and CDR2 YFSETQ. V dropped 0 bases and J dropped 10 bases, with 22 bases sitting between them. The CDR3 totals 16 residues. The chain recombines TRBV5-1 with TRBJ1-1; D remains unclear. The sequence was obtained from an adult with an advanced solid tumor such as melanoma, head and neck, liver or kidney cancer. The starting material was CD4+ or CD8+ T cells sorted from blood, obtained in a trial of the OX40 agonist ivuxolimab. In DNA form, the CDR3 reads TGCGCCAGCAGCTTGGGGGTAGCCAGGCTCTTCGAGGGAGCTTTCTTT. Translation gives CASSLGVARLFEGAFF.